This TCR beta chain stems from a study of T-cell reconstitution after alpha-beta-depleted transplantation in children. Whole-study results and caveats: Surviving recipient T cells and thymic progenitors underlay high day-60 TCRbeta diversity in some patients. Newly produced T cells mostly accounted for T-cell counts and diversity one year post-transplant. About two months after transplant, alpha-beta T cells reportedly came from several hundred expanded graft clones.

Unique molecular identifiers were incorporated into the prepared TCRbeta library. TCRdb fed the PCR reads into MiXCR, producing one record per CDR3 protein. The sample shows some 300,000 distinct CDR3 sequences, roughly 9.1% of them seen only once. Ten or more counts support this clonotype. Its antigen is unknown. This sequence was found in a boy under two years old with acute myeloid leukemia, due to receive a stem cell transplant. Sequencing used PBMCs, obtained before TCRalphabeta/CD19-depleted stem cell transplant.

The CDR3 nucleotides read TGTGCCAGCAGGGGGACAGGTTTTACTGGAAACACCATATATTTT. Protein: CASRGTGFTGNTIYF. The chain uses TRBV12-3 or TRBV12-4 and TRBJ1-3; 8 bases align to TRBD1. With V trimmed by 6 bases and J by 2 bases, 6 bases remained unmatched. This CDR3 comprises 15 residues.